One and the same sample provided the 28 T cell receptor beta chains below, sequenced in a study of blood T cell repertoires in COVID-19. Sequenced by immunoSEQ multiplex PCR; TCRdb stores in-frame clones only, minus some. The sample includes some 270,000 clones, about nine tenths of them seen just once. The sample taken for sequencing was peripheral blood. Receptors were obtained from a man aged 35-49 years with active or convalescent COVID-19.

The chain links TRBV6-6 to TRBJ1-2; D uncertain. CDR3 length: 12 residues. In germline, CDR1 is MNHNY, CDR2 SVGAGI (reference sequence). Trimming removed 0 bases at V and 6 bases at J, with 5 bases between. CDR3 amino acids: CASSYSENGYTF. CDR3 nucleotides: TGTGCCAGCAGTTACTCGGAGAATGGCTACACCTTC.

V is TRBV11-1 and J is TRBJ1-6, with a tentative D call TRBD1 (6 bases). There are 14 residues in the CDR3. V dropped 2 bases and J dropped 7 bases, with 9 bases sitting between them. Germline CDR1 is SGHAT and CDR2 is FQDESV (reference sequence). CDR3: CASSLHQGNSPLHF. The CDR3 DNA reads as TGTGCCAGCAGCTTACATCAGGGGAATTCACCCCTCCACTTT.

The chain uses TRBV27 and TRBJ1-2; 12 bases are a match to TRBD1. Unmatched junction bases numbered 6, after V lost 0 bases and J lost 4 bases. CDR3 size: 17 residues. Germline V lookup: CDR1 MNHEY, CDR2 SMNVEV (reference sequence). The CDR3 reads CASSLSAPGQGAYGYTF. The CDR3 DNA sequence: TGTGCCAGCAGTTTATCCGCCCCGGGACAGGGGGCCTATGGCTACACCTTC.

The chain is built from TRBV28 and TRBJ1-1, with TRBD1 matching 12 bases. Trimming at V came to 2 bases and at J to 11 bases, leaving 6 bases not matched to a gene. Germline values: CDR1 MDHEN, CDR2 SYDVKM. This CDR3 comprises 14 residues. CDR3 in amino acids: CASSLPGTGGRAFF. CDR3 in DNA: TGTGCCAGCAGTTTACCCGGGACAGGGGGCCGGGCTTTCTTT.

This chain uses TRBV7-2 with TRBJ2-3, with unresolved D. CDR3 length equals 16 residues. V was pared by 5 bases and J by 1 base, with 16 bases between. The germline CDR1 and CDR2 sequences are SGHTA and FQGNSA. CDR3 sequence: CASSPPSSLGTDTQYF. CDR3 bases: TGTGCCAGCAGCCCGCCGAGTAGCCTTGGCACAGATACGCAGTATTTT.

CDR3 coding DNA: TGTGCCAGCAGCCCCCCGGGGAGGAATGAAAAACTGTTTTTT. Residues: CASSPPGRNEKLFF. The rearrangement joins TRBV28 to TRBJ1-4; D unclear. The ends were cut back, 6 bases at V and 5 bases at J, with 13 bases in the middle. From germline, CDR1 is MDHEN and CDR2 SYDVKM. This CDR3 has 14 amino acids.

This clone was found once. The chain employs TRBV5-5 and TRBJ1-3, with a tentative D call TRBD1 (5 bases). Germline CDR1 reads SGHKS; CDR2 reads YYEKEE (reference sequence). The CDR3 runs 16 residues. The V gene lost 0 bases and the J gene lost 1 base, with 11 bases spanning the gap. The CDR3 loop is CASSLVWGVSGNTIYF. Here the CDR3 DNA reads TGTGCCAGCAGCTTGGTATGGGGGGTATCTGGAAACACCATATATTTT.

The J gene is TRBJ1-4, the V gene TRBV9; 7 positions agree with TRBD1. The CDR3 is 17 residues long. Trimming cost V 4 bases and J 3 bases; bases outside gene matches: 12. Germline-derived CDR1 and CDR2 are SGDLS and YYNGEE. The CDR3 loop reads CASSRQGEEAANEKLFF. The CDR3 DNA sequence: TGTGCCAGCAGCCGACAGGGTGAGGAAGCGGCTAATGAAAAACTGTTTTTT. The full variable domain, completed using reference TRBV9 and TRBJ1-4, is DSGVTQTPKHLITATGQRVTLRCSPRSGDLSVYWYQQSLDQGLQFLIQYYNGEERAKGNILERFSAQQFPDLHSELNLSSLELGDSALYFCASSRQGEEAANEKLFFGSGTQLSVL.

This clone was detected only once. V and J are TRBV7-9 and TRBJ1-3; no firm D call. V lost 1 base and J 0 bases, leaving 10 bases between the germline ends. The length of the CDR3 is 16 residues. In germline, CDR1 is SEHNR, CDR2 FQNEAQ (reference sequence). The CDR3 DNA reads TGTGCCAGCAGCTTAGGCCCTTACAGCTCTGGAAACACCATATATTTT. Amino acid sequence: CASSLGPYSSGNTIYF.

The chain's CDR3 is CASSPTGGRETQYF. DNA of the CDR3: TGTGCCAGCAGCCCGACAGGGGGGCGGGAGACCCAGTACTTC. This chain uses TRBV7-2 with TRBJ2-5; 9 bases are shared with TRBD1. This CDR3 contains 14 residues. J lost 5 bases, V lost 5 bases, and 6 bases had no gene match. Germline CDR1 reads SGHTA; CDR2 reads FQGNSA.

The V call is TRBV15, the J call TRBJ2-1; 15 positions match TRBD2. This CDR3 is 17 amino acids long. From germline, CDR1 is LNHNV and CDR2 YYDKDF (reference sequence). The J segment lost 8 bases and the V segment lost 0 bases, leaving 5 bases of the junction unmatched. CDR3 nucleotides: TGTGCCACCAGCAGAGATCAAGGACTAGCGGGAGGGGATGAGCAGTTCTTC. Protein sequence: CATSRDQGLAGGDEQFF.

CDR3 bases: TGTGCCAGCAGCTCCGCGGGGGGCACGCAGTATTTT. Its translation: CASSSAGGTQYF. This rearrangement joins TRBV7-2 to TRBJ2-3; 8 bases are shared with TRBD2. Losses at the gene ends were 4 bases for V and 9 bases for J; bases not matched to a gene: 3. Per germline, CDR1 SGHTA and CDR2 FQGNSA. The CDR3 spans 12 residues.

This sequence joins TRBV5-6 and TRBJ1-5; 9 bases align to TRBD1. CDR3 length: 15 residues. The germline CDR1 and CDR2 sequences are SGHDT and YYEEEE. V was clipped by 2 bases and J by 3 bases; unmatched bases: 3. DNA of the CDR3: TGTGCCAGCAGCTTACAGGGGGCGGACAATCAGCCCCAGCATTTT. Its protein is CASSLQGADNQPQHF. Complete variable domain (other parts from reference TRBV5-6 and TRBJ1-5): DAGVTQSPTHLIKTRGQQVTLRCSPKSGHDTVSWYQQALGQGPQFIFQYYEEEERQRGNFPDRFSGHQFPNYSSELNVNALLLGDSALYLCASSLQGADNQPQHFGDGTRLSIL.

This chain uses TRBV4-1 with TRBJ2-2, with D possibly TRBD1 on 6 matching bases. V was pared by 5 bases and J by 3 bases, with 19 bases between. CDR3 length: 17 residues. The germline CDR1 and CDR2 sequences are MGHRA and YSYEKL. The CDR3 is CASSWTDRMDDTGELFF. CDR3 bases: TGCGCCAGCAGCTGGACAGATAGGATGGACGACACCGGGGAGCTGTTTTTT.

The J gene is TRBJ1-1, the V gene TRBV11-3; 7 bases match TRBD1. J lost 4 bases, V lost 5 bases, and 4 bases had no gene match. This CDR3 contains 13 residues. Germline CDR1 SGHNT, CDR2 YENEEA. The CDR3 protein is CASSDRESTEAFF. CDR3 DNA: TGTGCCAGCAGCGACAGGGAAAGCACTGAAGCTTTCTTT.

This chain joins TRBV5-5 and TRBJ1-2; a possible D gene is TRBD1 (5 bases). The CDR3 is 14 residues long. Germline lookup yields CDR1 SGHKS and CDR2 YYEKEE (reference sequence). Trimming cost V 0 bases and J 8 bases, with 14 bases left between them. The DNA of the CDR3 is TGTGCCAGCAGCTTGGAGGCAGGAGGGGTCGGCTACACCTTC. Amino acids: CASSLEAGGVGYTF.

This clone has a single count. The chain combines TRBV5-1 with TRBJ1-5; possible D gene TRBD1, 6 bases. Trimming removed 3 bases from V and 5 bases from J, with 12 bases in between. The germline V gene has CDR1 SGHRS and CDR2 YFSETQ. The CDR3 is 14 amino acids. CDR3 loop: CASSSGQPDQPQHF. DNA of the CDR3: TGCGCCAGCAGCTCCGGACAGCCTGATCAGCCCCAGCATTTT.

This sequence joins TRBV20-1 and TRBJ2-5; TRBD1 agrees at 8 bases. Per germline, CDR1 DFQATT and CDR2 SNEGSKA (reference sequence). This CDR3 has 15 residues. After removal of 3 bases from V and 2 bases from J, the junction contained 8 bases not matched to a gene. The CDR3: CSASPGQAYQETQYF. The CDR3 bases are TGCAGTGCTAGTCCGGGACAGGCCTATCAAGAGACCCAGTACTTC.

The gene calls are TRBV7-8 and TRBJ2-7, with 8 bases fitting TRBD1. Germline V gene sequence: CDR1 SGHVS, CDR2 FQNEAQ. Trimming cost V 1 base and J 7 bases; bases outside gene matches: 9. The CDR3 totals 15 residues. The CDR3 reads CASSLVATGVDEQYF. Written as DNA, the CDR3 is TGTGCCAGCAGCTTAGTCGCGACAGGGGTGGATGAGCAGTACTTC.

The chain combines TRBV27 with TRBJ2-7, with D perhaps TRBD1 (5 bases). Germline V gene sequence: CDR1 MNHEY, CDR2 SMNVEV (reference sequence). The CDR3 is 14 residues long. Trimming shortened V by 6 bases and J by 2 bases, and 14 bases separated the two germline ends. The CDR3 DNA reads as TGTGCCAGCAGAATGGGCAGGGCAACCTACGAGCAGTACTTC. Translation gives CASRMGRATYEQYF.

The chain links TRBV27 to TRBJ2-1; 7 nucleotides agree with TRBD2. Germline loops: CDR1 MNHEY, CDR2 SMNVEV (reference sequence). The junction had 9 bases not matched to a gene; V was cut back by 6 bases and J by 4 bases. The CDR3 spans 15 residues. CDR3 coding DNA: TGTGCCAGCAGCCCGGGACTAAGCCTTTACAATGAGCAGTTCTTC. Translating gives CASSPGLSLYNEQFF.

The chain uses TRBV5-4 and TRBJ2-1; TRBD1 matches at 7 bases. The ends lost 10 bases at V and 6 bases at J; junction bases unmatched: 10. The CDR3 length is 13 residues. The V gene's germline CDR1 is SGHNT and CDR2 YYREEE (reference sequence). The CDR3 region is CALHHRGGNEQFF. The CDR3 DNA is TGTGCCCTCCACCACAGGGGCGGCAATGAGCAGTTCTTC.

J is TRBJ2-1 and V is TRBV5-1, with 9 nucleotides matching TRBD2. CDR1 and CDR2 (germline): SGHRS, YFSETQ. Unmatched junction bases numbered 8, after V lost 1 base and J lost 3 bases. The CDR3 is made up of 17 amino acids. The CDR3 bases are TGCGCCAGCAGCTTGACCAATAGCGGGAGAGACTACAATGAGCAGTTCTTC. Translating gives CASSLTNSGRDYNEQFF.

This chain connects TRBV5-1 to TRBJ1-2; 8 bases match TRBD1. Germline V CDR1 and CDR2: SGHRS, YFSETQ. The CDR3 runs to 13 residues. The V segment lost 4 bases and the J segment 4 bases; nucleotides outside the gene matches: 3. The CDR3 bases are TGCGCCAGCAGCCCGGGACAGGCCTATGGCTACACCTTC. Amino acids: CASSPGQAYGYTF.

The CDR3 DNA follows: TGTGCCAGCAGCGCAACGGACAGGGGGAACACTGAAGCTTTCTTT. It encodes CASSATDRGNTEAFF. The chain carries TRBV11-1 and TRBJ1-1, with 9 bases matching TRBD1. Germline assignment: CDR1 SGHAT and CDR2 FQDESV (reference sequence). After removal of 5 bases from V and 1 base from J, the junction contained 5 bases not matched to a gene. This CDR3 is 15 amino acids long.

The DNA of the CDR3 is TGTGCCAGCAGCTCGTCTGATAGCGGGAGTATGGTGAATGAGCAGTTCTTC. It is translated as CASSSSDSGSMVNEQFF. The chain couples TRBV7-8 to TRBJ2-1; TRBD2 aligns across 9 bases. Germline CDR1 SGHVS, CDR2 FQNEAQ. This CDR3 has 17 amino acids. Unmatched junction bases numbered 14, after V lost 4 bases and J lost 7 bases.

This clone has a handful of counts. This chain links TRBV10-3 with TRBJ1-3; D is unresolved. This CDR3 has 13 amino acids. V lost 4 bases to trimming and J lost 8 bases, with 12 bases between them. Germline assignment: CDR1 ENHRY and CDR2 SYGVKD. The CDR3 spells CAISGARLDTIYF. The CDR3 bases are TGTGCCATCAGTGGGGCCCGGCTGGACACCATATATTTT.

The rearrangement links TRBV11-2 to TRBJ2-7; TRBD2 is a possible D gene (6 bases). Germline V gives CDR1 SGHAT, CDR2 FQNNGV. The CDR3 consists of 15 residues. The V end was cut by 5 bases, the J end by 0 bases, with 14 bases between. The CDR3 DNA is TGTGCCAGCAGCCTAAACCGGGACTTCTCCTACGAGCAGTACTTC. Translating gives CASSLNRDFSYEQYF.